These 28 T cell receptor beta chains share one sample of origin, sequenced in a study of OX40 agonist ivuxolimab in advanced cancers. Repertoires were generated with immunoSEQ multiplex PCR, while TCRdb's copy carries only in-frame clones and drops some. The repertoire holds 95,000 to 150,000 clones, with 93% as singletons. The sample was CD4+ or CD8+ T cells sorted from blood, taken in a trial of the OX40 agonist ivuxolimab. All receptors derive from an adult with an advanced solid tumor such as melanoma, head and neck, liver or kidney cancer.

Written as DNA, the CDR3 is TGTGCCAGCAGCTTACAGTTCGACGATACGCAGTATTTT. Translated: CASSLQFDDTQYF. This chain uses TRBV13 with TRBJ2-3; D remains ambiguous. The CDR3 extends over 13 amino acids. V was trimmed by 2 bases and J by 6 bases, leaving 9 bases between them. Germline-derived CDR1 and CDR2 are PRHDT and FYEKMQ (reference sequence).

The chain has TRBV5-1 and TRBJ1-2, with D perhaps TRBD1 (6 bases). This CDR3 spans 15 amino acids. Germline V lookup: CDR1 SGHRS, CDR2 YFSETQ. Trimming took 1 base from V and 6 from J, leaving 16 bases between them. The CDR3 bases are TGCGCCAGCAGCTTGTTCGGGGGCGCCCCCGATGGCTACACCTTC. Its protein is CASSLFGGAPDGYTF.

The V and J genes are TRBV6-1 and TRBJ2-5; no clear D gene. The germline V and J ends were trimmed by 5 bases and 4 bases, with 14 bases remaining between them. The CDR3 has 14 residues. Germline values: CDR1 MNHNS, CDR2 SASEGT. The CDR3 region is CASSSFQRIETQYF. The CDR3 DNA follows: TGTGCCAGCAGTTCTTTTCAAAGGATAGAGACCCAGTACTTC.

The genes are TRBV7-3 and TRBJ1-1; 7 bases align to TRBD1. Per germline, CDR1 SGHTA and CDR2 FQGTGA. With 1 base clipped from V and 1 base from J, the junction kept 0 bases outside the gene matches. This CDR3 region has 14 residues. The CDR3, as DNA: TGTGCCAGCAGCTTAAGACAGGGGAACACTGAAGCTTTCTTT. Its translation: CASSLRQGNTEAFF.

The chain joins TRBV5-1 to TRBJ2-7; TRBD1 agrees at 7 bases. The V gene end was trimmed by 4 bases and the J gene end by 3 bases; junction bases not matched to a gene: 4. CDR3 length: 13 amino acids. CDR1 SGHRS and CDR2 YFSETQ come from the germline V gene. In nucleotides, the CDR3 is TGCGCCAGCAGCGTACGACAGGGCTACGAGCAGTACTTC. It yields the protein CASSVRQGYEQYF.

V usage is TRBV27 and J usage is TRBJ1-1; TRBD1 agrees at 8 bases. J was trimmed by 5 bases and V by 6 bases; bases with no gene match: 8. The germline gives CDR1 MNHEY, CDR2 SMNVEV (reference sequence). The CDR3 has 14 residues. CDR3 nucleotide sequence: TGTGCCAGCAGCGACGACAGGGGTGTTACTGAAGCTTTCTTT. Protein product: CASSDDRGVTEAFF.

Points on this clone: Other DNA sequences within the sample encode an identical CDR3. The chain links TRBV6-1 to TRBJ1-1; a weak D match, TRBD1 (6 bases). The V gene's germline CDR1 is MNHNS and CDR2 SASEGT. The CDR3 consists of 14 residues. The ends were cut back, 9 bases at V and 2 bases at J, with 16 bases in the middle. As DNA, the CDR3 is TGTGCCAGTTCAAGATTAGGGGGTAACACTGAAGCTTTCTTT. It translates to CASSRLGGNTEAFF.

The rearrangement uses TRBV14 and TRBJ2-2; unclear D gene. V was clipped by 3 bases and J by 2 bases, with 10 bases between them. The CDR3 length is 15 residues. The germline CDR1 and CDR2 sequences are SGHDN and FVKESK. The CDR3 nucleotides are TGTGCCAGCAGCCAGCTGGCGGAAAACACCGGGGAGCTGTTTTTT. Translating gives CASSQLAENTGELFF. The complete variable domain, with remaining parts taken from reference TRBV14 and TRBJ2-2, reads EAGVTQFPSHSVIEKGQTVTLRCDPISGHDNLYWYRRVMGKEIKFLLHFVKESKQDESGMPNNRFLAERTGGTYSTLKVQPAELEDSGVYFCASSQLAENTGELFFGEGSRLTVL.

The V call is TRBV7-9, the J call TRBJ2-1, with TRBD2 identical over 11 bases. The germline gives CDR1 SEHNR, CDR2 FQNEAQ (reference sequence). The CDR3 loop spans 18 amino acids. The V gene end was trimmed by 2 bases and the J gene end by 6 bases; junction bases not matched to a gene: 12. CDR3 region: CASSLFGLAGLFGNEQFF. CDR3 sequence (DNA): TGTGCCAGCAGCTTATTCGGACTAGCGGGTCTCTTCGGCAATGAGCAGTTCTTC.

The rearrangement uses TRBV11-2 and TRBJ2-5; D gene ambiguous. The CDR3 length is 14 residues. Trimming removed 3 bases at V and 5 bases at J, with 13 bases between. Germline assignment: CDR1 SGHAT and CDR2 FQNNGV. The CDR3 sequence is CASSFNALGETQYF. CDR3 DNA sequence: TGTGCCAGCAGCTTCAACGCTCTAGGGGAGACCCAGTACTTC.

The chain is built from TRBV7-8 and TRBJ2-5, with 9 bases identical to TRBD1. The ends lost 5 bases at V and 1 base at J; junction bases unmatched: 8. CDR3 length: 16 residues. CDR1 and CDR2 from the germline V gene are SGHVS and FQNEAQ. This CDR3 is CASSRGRDRVQETQYF. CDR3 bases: TGTGCCAGCAGCCGTGGCCGGGACAGGGTCCAAGAGACCCAGTACTTC.

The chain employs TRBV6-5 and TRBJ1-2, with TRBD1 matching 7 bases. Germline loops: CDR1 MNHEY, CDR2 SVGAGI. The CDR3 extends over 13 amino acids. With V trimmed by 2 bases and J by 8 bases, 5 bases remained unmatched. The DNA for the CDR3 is TGTGCCAGCAGTTACACGACAGGGCAGGGCTACACCTTC. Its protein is CASSYTTGQGYTF.

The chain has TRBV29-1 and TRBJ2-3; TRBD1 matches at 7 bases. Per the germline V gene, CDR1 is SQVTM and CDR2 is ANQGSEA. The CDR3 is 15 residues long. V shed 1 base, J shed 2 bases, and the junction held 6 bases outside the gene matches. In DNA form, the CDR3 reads TGCAGCGTTGAAGTGGGCAGGGGGAACACAGATACGCAGTATTTT. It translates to CSVEVGRGNTDTQYF.

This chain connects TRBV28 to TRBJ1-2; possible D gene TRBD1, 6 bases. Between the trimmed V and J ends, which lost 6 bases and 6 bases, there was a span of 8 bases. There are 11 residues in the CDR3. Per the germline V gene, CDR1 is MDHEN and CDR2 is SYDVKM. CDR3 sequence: CASRQGDGYTF. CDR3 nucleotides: TGTGCCAGCAGACAGGGTGATGGCTACACCTTC.

CDR3 residues: CASSYSMRPSPGQCPYNEQFF. Written as DNA, the CDR3 is TGTGCCAGCAGTTACTCGATGAGACCCTCCCCCGGACAATGCCCCTACAATGAGCAGTTCTTC. V gene TRBV6-7 combines with J gene TRBJ2-1; the D gene is possibly TRBD1 (5 bases). TRBV6-7 is an ORF; its function is uncertain. Trimming took off 0 bases at V and 2 bases at J, with 26 bases between the two ends. This CDR3 region has 21 residues.

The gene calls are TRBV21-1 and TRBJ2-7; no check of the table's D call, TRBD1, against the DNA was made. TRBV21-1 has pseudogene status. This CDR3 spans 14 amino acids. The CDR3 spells CASSKRDISYEQYF. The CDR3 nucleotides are TGTGCCAGCAGCAAGAGGGACATTTCCTACGAGCAGTACTTC.

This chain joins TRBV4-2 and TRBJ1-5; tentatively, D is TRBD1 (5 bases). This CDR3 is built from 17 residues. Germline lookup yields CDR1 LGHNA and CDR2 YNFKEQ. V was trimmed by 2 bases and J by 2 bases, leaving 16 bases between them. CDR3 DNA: TGTGCCAGCAGCCAATCCCCGGGGGGTGGGGGCAATCAGCCCCAGCATTTT. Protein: CASSQSPGGGGNQPQHF.

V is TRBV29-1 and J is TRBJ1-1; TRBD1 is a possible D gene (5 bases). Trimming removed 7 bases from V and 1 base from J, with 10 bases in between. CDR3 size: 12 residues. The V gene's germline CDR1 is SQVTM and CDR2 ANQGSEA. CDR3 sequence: CSAITGNTEAFF. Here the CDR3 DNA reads TGCAGCGCAATCACAGGGAACACTGAAGCTTTCTTT.

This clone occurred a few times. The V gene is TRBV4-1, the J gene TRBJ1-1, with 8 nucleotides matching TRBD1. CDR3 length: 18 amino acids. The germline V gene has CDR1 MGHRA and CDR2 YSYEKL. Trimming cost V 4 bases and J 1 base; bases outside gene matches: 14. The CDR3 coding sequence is TGCGCCAGCAGCCTAAGTGCCTCACGGACAGGGACGAACACTGAAGCTTTCTTT. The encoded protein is CASSLSASRTGTNTEAFF.

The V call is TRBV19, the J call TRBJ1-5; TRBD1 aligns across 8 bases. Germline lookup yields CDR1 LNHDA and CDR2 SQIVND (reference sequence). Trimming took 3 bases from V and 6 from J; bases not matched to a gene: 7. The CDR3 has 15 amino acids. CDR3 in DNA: TGTGCCAGTAGTATGACAGGGGAGGTTGGTCAGCCCCAGCATTTT. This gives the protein CASSMTGEVGQPQHF.

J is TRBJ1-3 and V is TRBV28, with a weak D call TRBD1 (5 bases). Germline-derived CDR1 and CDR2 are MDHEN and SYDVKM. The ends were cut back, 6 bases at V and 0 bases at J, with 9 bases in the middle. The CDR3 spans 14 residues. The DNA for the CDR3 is TGTGCCAGCAGCCCGGGGGGCTCTGGAAACACCATATATTTT. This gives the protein CASSPGGSGNTIYF.

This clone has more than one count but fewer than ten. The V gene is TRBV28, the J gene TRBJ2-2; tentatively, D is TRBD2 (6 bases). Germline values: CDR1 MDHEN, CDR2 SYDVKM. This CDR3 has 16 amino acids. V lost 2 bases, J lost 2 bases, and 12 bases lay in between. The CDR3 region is CASSLIMGTNTGELFF. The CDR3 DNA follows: TGTGCCAGCAGTTTAATAATGGGGACTAACACCGGGGAGCTGTTTTTT.

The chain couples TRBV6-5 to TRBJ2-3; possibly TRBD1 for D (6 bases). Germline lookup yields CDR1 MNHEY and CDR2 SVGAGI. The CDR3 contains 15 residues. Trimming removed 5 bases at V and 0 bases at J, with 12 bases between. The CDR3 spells CASSPIDRSTDTQYF. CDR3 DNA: TGTGCCAGCAGTCCCATCGACAGGAGCACAGATACGCAGTATTTT.

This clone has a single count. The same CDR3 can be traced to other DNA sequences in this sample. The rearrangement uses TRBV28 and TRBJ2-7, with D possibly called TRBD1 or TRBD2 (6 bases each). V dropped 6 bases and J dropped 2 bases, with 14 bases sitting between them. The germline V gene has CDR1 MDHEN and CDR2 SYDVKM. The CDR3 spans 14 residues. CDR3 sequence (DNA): TGTGCCAGCAGCTTAGAGGGGGGCCCCTACGAGCAGTACTTC. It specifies CASSLEGGPYEQYF.

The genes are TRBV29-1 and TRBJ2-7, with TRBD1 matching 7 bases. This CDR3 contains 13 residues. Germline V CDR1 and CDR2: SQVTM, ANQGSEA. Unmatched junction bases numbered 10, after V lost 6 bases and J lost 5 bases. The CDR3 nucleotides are TGCAGCGTGGGGGAGAGGGGGCACAACGAGCAGTACTTC. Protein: CSVGERGHNEQYF.

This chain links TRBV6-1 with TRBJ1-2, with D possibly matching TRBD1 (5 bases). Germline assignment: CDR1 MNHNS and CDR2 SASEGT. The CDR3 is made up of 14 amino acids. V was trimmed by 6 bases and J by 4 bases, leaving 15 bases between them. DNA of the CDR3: TGTGCCAGCAGGGCCCGGGACCAGGGCTATGGCTACACCTTC. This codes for CASRARDQGYGYTF.

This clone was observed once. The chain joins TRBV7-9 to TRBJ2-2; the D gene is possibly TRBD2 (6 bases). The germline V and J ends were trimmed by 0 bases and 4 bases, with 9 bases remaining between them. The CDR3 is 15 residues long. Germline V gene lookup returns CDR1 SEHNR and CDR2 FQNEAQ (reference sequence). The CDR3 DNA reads TGTGCCAGCAGCTTAGCGTTCGGGGGCACCGGGGAGCTGTTTTTT. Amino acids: CASSLAFGGTGELFF.

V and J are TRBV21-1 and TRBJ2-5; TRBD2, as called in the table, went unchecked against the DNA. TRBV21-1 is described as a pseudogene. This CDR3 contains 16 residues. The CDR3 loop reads CASSKGSGRNQETQYF. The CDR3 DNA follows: TGTGCCAGCAGCAAAGGTAGCGGGAGGAACCAAGAGACCCAGTACTTC.